This entry is about one TCR beta chain. What it binds is not known. TCRdb re-called the RT-PCR reads with MiXCR, one entry per CDR3 protein. The sample has approximately 530,000 distinct CDR3 sequences; 10% to 15% are singletons. V lost 1 base, J lost 3 bases, and 12 bases lay in between. The CDR3 runs to 16 residues. The sample comes from a study of response to subunit inactivated influenza vaccine. General study results and limits: That few new T cells are recruited by each seasonal influenza vaccination was the authors' suggestion.

This chain connects TRBV12-3 or TRBV12-4 to TRBJ2-2; maybe TRBD2 (6 bases). This clonotype was sampled from a man in his fifties who received an inactivated influenza vaccine. The sequences come from PBMCs from blood, collected roughly 46 days after vaccination. CDR3 region: CASSLGGVLDTGELFF. CDR3 nucleotide sequence: TGTGCCAGCAGTTTAGGGGGGGTCCTGGACACCGGGGAGCTGTTTTTT.